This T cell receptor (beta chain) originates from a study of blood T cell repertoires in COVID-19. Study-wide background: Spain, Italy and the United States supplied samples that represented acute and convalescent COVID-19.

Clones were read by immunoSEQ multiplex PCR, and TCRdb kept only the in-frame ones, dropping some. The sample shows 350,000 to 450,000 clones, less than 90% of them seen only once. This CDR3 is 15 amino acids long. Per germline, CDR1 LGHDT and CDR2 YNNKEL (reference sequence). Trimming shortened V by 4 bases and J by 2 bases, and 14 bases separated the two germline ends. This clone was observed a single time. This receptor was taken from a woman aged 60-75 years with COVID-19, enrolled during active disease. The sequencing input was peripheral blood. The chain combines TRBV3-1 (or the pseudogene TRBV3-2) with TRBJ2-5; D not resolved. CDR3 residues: CASSPISEDQETQYF. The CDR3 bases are TGTGCCAGCAGCCCAATATCAGAGGATCAAGAGACCCAGTACTTC.